The T cell receptor beta chain described here comes from a study of human T cells and chemical hapten exposure. Across the whole study: Throughout the approximately 24-week study, diphenylcyclopropenone was applied weekly to the patients' scalps.

This clonotype came up a few times. Its antigen is unknown. Via MiXCR, TCRdb re-called the RACE reads, giving one row per CDR3 protein. The data show approximately 80,000 distinct CDR3 sequences, approximately 8% seen once. The study, taken as a whole, reports: The number of TCRs above 1 in 1000 frequency did not change after DPC sensitization.

Time point described: patch test 1, 2 weeks after DPC sensitization. As to treatment: therapeutic diphenylcyclopropenone sensitization with weekly scalp DPC. This CDR3 region has 13 residues. Germline V gene sequence: CDR1 SGHTA, CDR2 FQGNSA. The ends were cut back, 5 bases at V and 0 bases at J, with 7 bases in the middle. This receptor was taken from a woman aged 25 to 45 with alopecia areata. Some clones in this sample may be carry-over from other donors' samples. The chain has TRBV7-2 and TRBJ1-2; D gene unclear. The sample consisted of whole blood, taken in connection with sensitization to the hapten diphenylcyclopropenone (DPC). Here the CDR3 reads CASSPPANYGYTF. Here the CDR3 DNA reads TGTGCCAGCAGCCCCCCAGCTAACTATGGCTACACCTTC. The full variable domain, with the rest looked up from reference TRBV7-2 and TRBJ1-2, is GAGVSQSPSNKVTEKGKDVELRCDPISGHTALYWYRQSLGQGLEFLIYFQGNSAPDKSGLPSDRFSAERTGGSVSTLTIQRTQQEDSAVYLCASSPPANYGYTFGSGTRLTVV.